The sequence of this TCR beta chain was determined in a study of identical twins. Template switching introduced a universal primer site, and the cDNA bore unique molecular identifiers. MiXCR, applied by TCRdb to the 5' RACE reads, yields one record per CDR3 protein. The table records about 200,000 distinct CDR3 sequences, 10% of them present only once. Points from the study as a whole: Models came in too low on out-of-frame TCR alpha sharing in monozygotic twins. The study found weaker excess twin sharing in beta out-of-frame sequences. The study found excess low generation probability among twin-shared out-of-frame alpha sequences.

The V gene's germline CDR1 is MNHEY and CDR2 SVGEGT. The ends were cut back, 0 bases at V and 1 base at J, with 6 bases in the middle. The CDR3 covers 14 residues. The sample holds a few counts of this clonotype. The antigen is undetermined. The rearrangement joins TRBV6-2 or TRBV6-3 to TRBJ1-2; no clear D. Sequencing was carried out using memory T cells sorted from blood. The TCR originated in a man aged 50-60 years in good health. The CDR3 region has the DNA TGTGCCAGCAGTTACTCTGGACTTAACTATGGCTACACCTTC. It specifies CASSYSGLNYGYTF.